The 9 T cell receptor beta chains below all came from one sample that was sequenced in a study of T cell changes during pregnancy in multiple sclerosis. The protocol was immunoSEQ multiplex PCR, while the TCRdb copy is restricted to in-frame clones and leaves out a portion. The sample lists 40,000 to 60,000 clones, around nine tenths seen once, with 0.5% in the top ten. The sample in question was CD4+ T cells from peripheral blood mononuclear cells, obtained in the third trimester of pregnancy. The receptors originated from a female donor with multiple sclerosis, enrolled in a pregnancy study.

This chain connects TRBV25-1 to TRBJ2-1; possibly TRBD1 for D (5 bases). The germline CDR1 and CDR2 sequences are MGHDK and SYGVNS. The CDR3 length is 17 residues. V was trimmed by 6 bases and J by 3 bases, leaving 21 bases between them. CDR3 protein: CASRSGFGAPNYNEQFF. The CDR3 nucleotides are TGTGCCAGCAGATCTGGGTTTGGGGCGCCGAACTACAATGAGCAGTTCTTC.

The chain uses TRBV6-1 and TRBJ2-7; TRBD1 might be the D (6 bases). V shed 8 bases and J shed 9 bases, with 23 bases lying between them. CDR1 is MNHNS, CDR2 SASEGT, per germline. There are 14 residues in the CDR3. The DNA of the CDR3 is TGTGCCAGCGGGGGACATCGACAGGCGGTAAGGCAGTACTTC. Translated: CASGGHRQAVRQYF.

The V call is TRBV19, the J call TRBJ1-1; weak D call: TRBD1 (5 bases). The CDR3 is 13 amino acids. Germline V gene lookup returns CDR1 LNHDA and CDR2 SQIVND (reference sequence). With 1 base removed from V and 7 bases from J, the gap between germline ends came to 10 bases. The CDR3 DNA follows: TGTGCCAGTAGTATAGCGTCGACAGTTGAAGCTTTCTTT. This encodes CASSIASTVEAFF.

V is TRBV6-1 and J is TRBJ2-7; perhaps TRBD1 as D (5 bases). The length of the CDR3 is 13 residues. Trimming stripped 11 bases from V and 6 bases from J, with 20 bases between. Germline V gene lookup returns CDR1 MNHNS and CDR2 SASEGT. The chain's CDR3 is CAAPPAGLREQYF. The DNA for the CDR3 is TGTGCCGCTCCTCCCGCAGGGCTCCGCGAGCAGTACTTC.

The chain recombines TRBV27 with TRBJ2-5, with 8 bases identical to TRBD2. The CDR3 spans 13 residues. Germline V gene data show CDR1 as MNHEY and CDR2 as SMNVEV (reference sequence). The ends lost 6 bases at V and 7 bases at J; junction bases unmatched: 7. The CDR3 sequence is CASRVNGGGTQYF. The CDR3 DNA sequence: TGTGCCAGCAGGGTCAACGGGGGGGGGACCCAGTACTTC.

The chain recombines TRBV6-5 with TRBJ2-1; TRBD2 matches at 9 bases. V shed 6 bases and J 7 bases; nucleotides not matched to a gene: 10. Germline V CDR1 and CDR2: MNHEY, SVGAGI. The CDR3 loop spans 15 amino acids. CDR3 loop: CASSLRGGPYNEQFF. CDR3 nucleotides: TGTGCCAGCAGCCTGCGGGGGGGCCCTTATAATGAGCAGTTCTTC.

This rearrangement joins TRBV6-1 to TRBJ2-3; 11 bases fit TRBD2. V was pared by 4 bases and J by 6 bases, with 6 bases of the junction left unmatched. The CDR3 totals 15 residues. The germline CDR1 and CDR2 sequences are MNHNS and SASEGT. The CDR3 nucleotides are TGTGCCAGCAGTGCCCTAGCGGGGGGAACGGATACGCAGTATTTT. Protein: CASSALAGGTDTQYF.

V is TRBV7-3 and J is TRBJ2-1; D not resolved. Trimming removed 2 bases from V and 5 bases from J, with 4 bases in between. The CDR3 has 12 residues. Germline assignment: CDR1 SGHTA and CDR2 FQGTGA. The CDR3 spells CASSLLHNEQFF. DNA of the CDR3: TGTGCCAGCAGCTTACTCCACAATGAGCAGTTCTTC.

As for this clone: In the same sample, other DNA sequences code for this CDR3. The V gene is TRBV5-1, the J gene TRBJ2-3, with 9 bases that match TRBD2. Germline values: CDR1 SGHRS, CDR2 YFSETQ. V was pared by 5 bases and J by 2 bases, with 6 bases of the junction left unmatched. The CDR3 spans 15 residues. CDR3 DNA: TGCGCCAGCAGTTTAGCGGGGGCCTCCACAGATACGCAGTATTTT. Its translation: CASSLAGASTDTQYF. Complete variable domain (other parts from reference TRBV5-1 and TRBJ2-3): KAGVTQTPRYLIKTRGQQVTLSCSPISGHRSVSWYQQTPGQGLQFLFEYFSETQRNKGNFPGRFSGRQFSNSRSEMNVSTLELGDSALYLCASSLAGASTDTQYFGPGTRLTVL.